These 14 T cell receptor beta chains originate from one sample sequenced in a study of shared clonotypes between healthy human individuals. Clones were sequenced by immunoSEQ multiplex PCR, and TCRdb holds only the in-frame ones, with some missing. Of millions of clones in the sample, approximately 95% are singletons; the top ten hold 0.35% to 0.45%. The sample comprised naive CD4+ T cells from PBMCs. The subset is: CD45RA+ positively selected. The receptors were sampled from a man aged 18 to 30 in good health. Some clones in this sample may be carry-over from other donors' samples.

This sequence joins TRBV5-1 and TRBJ1-5; D not certain. V dropped 0 bases and J dropped 5 bases, with 9 bases sitting between them. CDR1 SGHRS and CDR2 YFSETQ come from the germline V gene. This CDR3 region has 14 residues. The CDR3 nucleotides read TGCGCCAGCAGCTTGGGGTACGGGGATCAGCCCCAGCATTTT. This codes for CASSLGYGDQPQHF.

Worth noting for this clone: This sample also contains other DNA sequences that code for the same CDR3. This chain connects TRBV9 to TRBJ2-6; D call uncertain. Germline V CDR1 and CDR2: SGDLS, YYNGEE. The CDR3 has 13 residues. Trimming pared 3 bases from V and 1 base from J, leaving 2 bases between. The CDR3 loop reads CASSDSGANVLTF. CDR3 DNA: TGTGCCAGCAGCGATTCTGGGGCCAACGTCCTGACTTTC.

As concerns this clone: The sample contains more than one DNA sequence encoding this CDR3. The chain links TRBV5-1 to TRBJ2-1; TRBD1 matches 9 bases. The CDR3 length is 14 residues. Germline V CDR1 and CDR2: SGHRS, YFSETQ. The V segment lost 0 bases and the J segment 8 bases; nucleotides outside the gene matches: 3. CDR3 DNA: TGCGCCAGCAGCTTGGTGGACAGGGGTGATGAGCAGTTCTTC. Translating gives CASSLVDRGDEQFF.

The chain links TRBV2 to TRBJ2-1, with D unclear. The V gene lost 9 bases and the J gene lost 6 bases, with 15 bases spanning the gap. The CDR3 totals 13 residues. Germline V lookup: CDR1 SNHLY, CDR2 FYNNEI. CDR3 amino acids: CASRTPRSNEQFF. The CDR3, as DNA: TGTGCCAGTAGAACCCCACGGAGCAATGAGCAGTTCTTC.

This chain connects TRBV23-1 to TRBJ2-7; TRBD1 agrees at 9 bases. TRBV23-1 is reported as an ORF; its role is uncertain. This CDR3 contains 15 residues. V shed 4 bases and J 2 bases; nucleotides not matched to a gene: 6. CDR3 in amino acids: CASSRTGTGPYEQYF. In DNA form, the CDR3 reads TGCGCCAGCAGTCGCACCGGGACAGGGCCCTACGAGCAGTACTTC.

This sequence joins TRBV11-2 and TRBJ2-5; 9 bases are shared with TRBD1. The assigned J gene may be wrong: the sequence end matches TRBJ2-7 better. The CDR3 covers 16 residues. CDR1 and CDR2 from the germline V gene are SGHAT and FQNNGV. The chain's CDR3 is CASSSRTGAGPYEQYF. The CDR3 DNA sequence: TGTGCCAGCAGCTCCCGGACAGGGGCTGGACCCTACGAGCAGTACTTC.

For this clone: The sample holds other DNA sequences that translate to the same CDR3. Here the CDR3 DNA reads TGCGCCAGCAGCTTGGAGGGGGACAGCAATCAGCCCCAGCATTTT. Protein: CASSLEGDSNQPQHF. The V gene is TRBV5-1, the J gene TRBJ1-5; D is possibly TRBD1 (6 bases). From germline, CDR1 is SGHRS and CDR2 YFSETQ. V lost 0 bases and J lost 1, with 8 bases in between. The CDR3 runs to 15 residues.

The chain is built from TRBV7-9 and TRBJ2-7; 10 bases are a match to TRBD1. Per the germline V gene, CDR1 is SEHNR and CDR2 is FQNEAQ (reference sequence). J lost 5 bases, V lost 6 bases, and 10 bases had no gene match. This CDR3 has 15 residues. The CDR3 DNA sequence: TGTGCCAGCAGGGCTCCGGGACAGGGGTTTCACGAGCAGTACTTC. As protein: CASRAPGQGFHEQYF.

This sequence joins TRBV2 and TRBJ2-1, with D tentatively TRBD1 (7 bases). Looked up from germline, CDR1 is SNHLY and CDR2 is FYNNEI. This CDR3 region has 15 residues. Trimming stripped 8 bases from V and 0 bases from J, with 14 bases between. The CDR3 is CASQGGGSSYNEQFF. As DNA, the CDR3 is TGTGCCAGCCAGGGGGGAGGAAGCTCCTACAATGAGCAGTTCTTC.

The chain is built from TRBV28 and TRBJ2-1; 11 nucleotides agree with TRBD2. Germline V gene data show CDR1 as MDHEN and CDR2 as SYDVKM. The CDR3 loop spans 17 amino acids. With V trimmed by 6 bases and J by 1 base, 8 bases remained unmatched. CDR3 region: CASRSTSGDYSYNEQFF. The CDR3 coding sequence is TGTGCCAGCAGATCGACTAGCGGGGATTATTCCTACAATGAGCAGTTCTTC. The whole variable domain, remainder taken from reference TRBV28 and TRBJ2-1, is DVKVTQSSRYLVKRTGEKVFLECVQDMDHENMFWYRQDPGLGLRLIYFSYDVKMKEKGDIPEGYSVSREKKERFSLILESASTNQTSMYLCASRSTSGDYSYNEQFFGPGTRLTVL.

The CDR3 spells CASSSTGGAQGYTF. The CDR3 DNA follows: TGTGCCAGCAGCTCGACAGGGGGCGCACAGGGCTACACCTTC. J is TRBJ1-2 and V is TRBV7-9; the match to TRBD1 covers 10 bases. From germline, CDR1 is SEHNR and CDR2 FQNEAQ (reference sequence). The ends lost 4 bases at V and 8 bases at J; junction bases unmatched: 7. This CDR3 has 14 residues.

The chain has TRBV28 and TRBJ2-7; 7 nucleotides agree with TRBD1. The CDR3 contains 13 residues. The trim removed 2 bases at V and 4 bases at J, leaving 2 bases unmatched. Germline V CDR1 and CDR2: MDHEN, SYDVKM. CDR3 nucleotide sequence: TGTGCCAGCAGTTTACCGGGACAGTACGAGCAGTACTTC. This codes for CASSLPGQYEQYF.

CDR3 sequence: CATAGTSGSREFF. The CDR3 nucleotides are TGTGCCACTGCCGGGACTAGCGGGAGTAGGGAGTTCTTC. The chain carries TRBV7-9 and TRBJ2-1; 14 nucleotides match TRBD2. J gave up 14 bases and V 10 bases, and 10 bases lay outside the gene matches. The CDR3 is 13 residues long. In germline, CDR1 is SEHNR, CDR2 FQNEAQ (reference sequence).

V and J are TRBV28 and TRBJ1-1; no firm D call. From germline, CDR1 is MDHEN and CDR2 SYDVKM. The CDR3 has 14 amino acids. V shed 7 bases and J shed 3 bases, with 15 bases lying between them. The CDR3 coding sequence is TGTGCCAGCAACCTACGGGCAGTCTACACTGAAGCTTTCTTT. Its protein is CASNLRAVYTEAFF.